This TCR beta chain was documented in a study of cytomegalovirus exposure and HLA in healthy donors. Overall study context: The same platform was used for the roughly 120 validation repertoires and the roughly 670 first-cohort repertoires, a later analysis reported. Regarding the study as a whole: The majority of TCR sequences were rare, yet some public TCRs appeared in many donors. In vitro assays verified that three CMV-associated chains recognized CMV antigens specifically.

Comment on this clone: Its antigen is unidentified.

Some clones are missing from TCRdb's copy, which holds only in-frame ones; the method was immunoSEQ multiplex PCR. Of 150,000 to 180,000 clones in the sample, 75% to 90% were seen once. Trimming removed 3 bases from V and 2 bases from J; junction bases left unmatched: 6. Germline lookup yields CDR1 LNHDA and CDR2 SQIVND (reference sequence). This CDR3 region has 16 residues. The sample was PBMCs. The receptor was isolated from a man aged 18-30 years in good health and CMV-seropositive. V is TRBV19 and J is TRBJ2-1; 8 nucleotides line up with TRBD2. CDR3 amino acids: CASSMGGTRAYNEQFF. The CDR3 DNA is TGTGCCAGTAGTATGGGGGGGACTAGAGCCTACAATGAGCAGTTCTTC.